This T cell receptor (beta chain) was documented in a study of CD8 T cells in ankylosing spondylitis. Study findings and constraints: Significant enrichment of disease-linked clones was reported in matched ankylosing spondylitis synovial fluid. The authors found the disease-linked clones to be CD8+ and relatively rare in peripheral blood. In synovial fluid and blood from reactive arthritis, some motif variants were previously reported. There was a TCR beta motif, made of several highly homologous variants, that appeared characteristic of ankylosing spondylitis blood.

CDR1 is SGHVS and CDR2 is FQNEAQ in the germline V gene. Trimming cost V 4 bases and J 3 bases; bases outside gene matches: 8. This CDR3 spans 16 amino acids. With molecular barcodes, quantitative 5'-RACE was used to make the TCR beta libraries. TCRdb itself ran the 5' RACE reads through MiXCR, one entry per CDR3 protein. The sample comprises 700,000 to 1,000,000 distinct CDR3 sequences, around 11% of which are singletons, and roughly 0.51% rests with the top ten. This clonotype was picked up many times. Its cognate antigen is unknown. The source material was blood, either unsorted or a sorted T cell fraction (not recorded which). The TCR was taken from a male donor with ankylosing spondylitis. The chain links TRBV7-8 to TRBJ2-3, with 9 bases fitting TRBD2. The CDR3 is CASSSPAGGPTDTQYF. CDR3 nucleotides: TGTGCCAGCAGCTCCCCGGCGGGAGGGCCAACAGATACGCAGTATTTT.